The clone carrying this T cell receptor (beta chain) was observed at least ten times. Antigen unknown. The record originates from a study of human T cells and chemical hapten exposure. Turning to the study itself: Minor volume differences among pooled libraries chiefly drove per-sample TCR yield variation. Study observations and caveats: Donors' alopecia may make their immune response differ from healthy people's. PT1 expanded TCR numbers tracked positively with patch test score.

Specified time point: pre-sensitization, week 0. Sample treatment: therapeutic diphenylcyclopropenone sensitization with weekly scalp DPC. In TCRdb, the RACE reads were re-called with MiXCR into one record per CDR3 protein. The data hold about 380,000 distinct CDR3 sequences, with 5.1% observed a single time. Germline values: CDR1 LGHNT, CDR2 FRNRAP. The V and J ends lost 7 bases and 7 bases respectively, with 10 bases between them. The CDR3 spans 11 residues. The source is a woman aged 45-65 years with alopecia areata. Some clones in this sample may be carry-over from other donors' samples. This chain joins TRBV12-5 and TRBJ1-1, with a weak D call TRBD1 (6 bases). The source material was whole blood, sampled in connection with sensitization to the hapten diphenylcyclopropenone (DPC). CDR3: CASAPDSEAFF. The CDR3 DNA follows: TGTGCTAGTGCCCCGGACAGTGAAGCTTTCTTT.